The present TCR beta chain was sequenced within a study of CD8 T cells in ankylosing spondylitis. Findings and caveats of the study: Among TCR beta sequences, a motif of roughly 8 highly homologous variants appeared characteristic of ankylosing spondylitis blood. Researchers reportedly found disease-linked clones significantly enriched in matched ankylosing spondylitis synovial fluid. Disease-linked clones displayed a CD8+ phenotype and appeared relatively rarely in peripheral blood. Reports of some motif variants in reactive arthritis synovial fluid and blood predate this one.

Quantitative 5'-RACE was performed with molecular barcodes, and it yielded the TCR beta libraries. TCRdb processed the 5' RACE reads anew with MiXCR; each CDR3 protein has one entry. The data hold around 450,000 distinct CDR3 sequences, with around 26% observed a single time. The CDR3 has 13 amino acids. The germline V gene encodes CDR1 ENHRY and CDR2 SYGVKD. V was shortened by 7 bases and J by 3 bases, with 9 bases between the two germline ends. A word on this clonotype: Its antigen is not identified.

Sample: blood, either unsorted or a sorted T cell fraction (not recorded which). The sequence came from a male donor with ankylosing spondylitis. This chain links TRBV10-3 with TRBJ1-4; the D gene is possibly TRBD1 (5 bases). The chain's CDR3 is CAIKEGSNEKLFF. As DNA, the CDR3 is TGTGCCATCAAGGAGGGGTCTAATGAAAAACTGTTTTTT.